The rows below give T cell receptor beta chains drawn from one sample of a study of blood T cell repertoires in COVID-19. Libraries were prepared by immunoSEQ multiplex PCR; TCRdb keeps only in-frame clonotypes and omits some of them. Counted here are hundreds of thousands of clones, around 79% occurring once; the ten biggest clones make up about 3%. Sequencing used peripheral blood. The receptors stem from a woman of 80 years or more with acute or convalescent COVID-19. Each CDR3 is given with its conserved first and last residue. A D gene is named only where the DNA matches it firmly. Clone size is not always given. Where it is, it says once, few, many or a class for expanded clones.

TRBJ2-1	TRBD1	TRBV15	NA	CATSRALGTGNNEQFF	TGTGCCACCAGCAGAGCCCTCGGGACAGGAAACAATGAGCAGTTCTTC
TRBJ2-2	TRBD1	TRBV5-1	NA	CASSFQGVDTGELFF	TGCGCCAGCAGCTTTCAGGGGGTAGACACCGGGGAGCTGTTTTTT
TRBJ1-1	TRBD1	TRBV2	few	CASSTRDRGNTEAFF	TGTGCCAGCAGTACCCGGGACAGAGGGAACACTGAAGCTTTCTTT
TRBJ2-7	TRBD1	TRBV28	NA	CASSSPGTGRPYEQYF	TGTGCCAGCAGCTCCCCCGGGACAGGGCGCCCCTACGAGCAGTACTTC
TRBJ1-2	NA	TRBV12-3/TRBV12-4	NA	CASSWGNMGYTF	TGTGCCAGCAGCTGGGGCAATATGGGCTACACCTTC
TRBJ2-7	TRBD1	TRBV11-2	NA	CASSLTGGIDEQYF	TGTGCCAGCAGCTTAACAGGGGGCATCGACGAGCAGTACTTC
TRBJ1-2	NA	TRBV5-6	once	CASSRGNYGYTF	TGTGCCAGCTCCCGGGGGAACTATGGCTACACCTTC
TRBJ2-6	NA	TRBV30	NA	CAWGLSGANVLTF	TGTGCCTGGGGACTCTCTGGGGCCAACGTCCTGACTTTC
TRBJ1-6	NA	TRBV15	NA	CATSRDWGQGLNSPLHF	TGTGCCACCAGCAGAGATTGGGGGCAGGGCCTAAATTCACCCCTCCACTTT
TRBJ1-2	TRBD1	TRBV4-1	few	CASSQEGDSSPSFNYGYTF	TGCGCCAGCAGCCAAGAAGGGGACAGTTCGCCCTCCTTTAACTATGGCTACACCTTC
TRBJ1-1	NA	TRBV18	once	CASSPQGRGTEAFF	TGTGCCAGCTCACCACAGGGGCGCGGCACTGAAGCTTTCTTT
TRBJ2-2	NA	TRBV5-1	NA	CASSFLDTGGELFF	TGCGCCAGCAGCTTTCTGGACACGGGCGGGGAGCTGTTTTTT
TRBJ1-2	NA	TRBV19	NA	CASSYNYGYTF	TGTGCCAGTAGTTATAACTATGGCTACACCTTC
TRBJ2-3	NA	TRBV5-1	NA	CASSTKTDTQYF	TGCGCCAGCAGCACAAAAACAGATACGCAGTATTTT
TRBJ2-3	TRBD2	TRBV7-8	many	CASSRTSGTTDTQYF	TGTGCCAGCAGCCGGACTAGCGGGACAACAGATACGCAGTATTTT
TRBJ2-2	TRBD2	TRBV18	NA	CASSGGLNTGELFF	TGTGCCAGCTCGGGAGGGCTCAACACCGGGGAGCTGTTTTTT
TRBJ2-7	TRBD1	TRBV25-1	NA	CASSESGTGSIEQYF	TGTGCCAGCAGTGAATCGGGGACAGGTAGTATTGAGCAGTACTTC
TRBJ2-3	TRBD2	TRBV9	NA	CASSVAGDGGLAGASTDTQYF	TGTGCCAGCAGCGTAGCTGGAGATGGGGGACTAGCGGGTGCTAGCACAGATACGCAGTATTTT
TRBJ2-7	TRBD1	TRBV4-1	NA	CASSQGGGPPYEQYF	TGCGCCAGCAGCCAAGGAGGGGGCCCTCCCTACGAGCAGTACTTC